The TCR beta chain described here comes from a study of cytomegalovirus exposure and HLA in healthy donors. A word on this clone: Its antigen is undetermined.

These donors counted as nominally healthy when sampled, but unrecorded immune exposures were likely. Notes on the study in general: Compared with the roughly 700-donor mean, an Asian-associated ancestry cluster reportedly had fewer N-insertions, according to a later analysis. Per published reports, the classifier diagnosed cytomegalovirus status with high specificity and sensitivity.

60 Vbeta and 13 Jbeta primers were used in PCR. Libraries were prepared by immunoSEQ multiplex PCR; TCRdb keeps only in-frame clonotypes and omits some of them. Counted here are approximately 77,000 clones, roughly 75% occurring once; the ten biggest clones make up roughly 7.1%. Losses at the gene ends were 6 bases for V and 2 bases for J; bases not matched to a gene: 13. CDR1 and CDR2 from the germline V gene are SEHNR and FQNEAQ (reference sequence). The CDR3 runs 18 residues. The receptor was isolated from a woman aged 35 to 49 in good health and CMV-seronegative. The chain employs TRBV7-9 and TRBJ2-6, with 7 nucleotides matching TRBD2. The material sequenced was PBMCs. The CDR3 sequence: CASSPSGGNIPGANVLTF. In nucleotides, the CDR3 is TGTGCCAGCAGTCCCTCGGGGGGTAATATCCCTGGGGCCAACGTCCTGACTTTC.